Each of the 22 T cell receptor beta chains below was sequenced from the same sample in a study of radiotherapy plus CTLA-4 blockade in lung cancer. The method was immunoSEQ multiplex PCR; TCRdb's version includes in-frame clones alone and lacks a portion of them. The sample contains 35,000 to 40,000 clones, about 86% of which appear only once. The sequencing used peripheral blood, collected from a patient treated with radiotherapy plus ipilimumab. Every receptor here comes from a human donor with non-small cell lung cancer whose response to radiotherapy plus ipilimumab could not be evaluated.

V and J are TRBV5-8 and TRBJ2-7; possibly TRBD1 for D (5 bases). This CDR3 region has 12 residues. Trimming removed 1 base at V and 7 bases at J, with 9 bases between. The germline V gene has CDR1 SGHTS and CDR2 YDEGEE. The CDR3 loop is CASSLLGREQYF. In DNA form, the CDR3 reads TGTGCCAGCAGCTTGCTGGGGCGGGAGCAGTACTTC.

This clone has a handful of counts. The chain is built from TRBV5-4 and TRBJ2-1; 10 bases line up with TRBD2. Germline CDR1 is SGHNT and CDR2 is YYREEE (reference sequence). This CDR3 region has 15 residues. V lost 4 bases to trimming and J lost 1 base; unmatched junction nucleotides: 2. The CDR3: CASSPAGGSYNEQFF. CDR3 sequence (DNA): TGTGCCAGCAGCCCAGCGGGGGGGTCCTACAATGAGCAGTTCTTC.

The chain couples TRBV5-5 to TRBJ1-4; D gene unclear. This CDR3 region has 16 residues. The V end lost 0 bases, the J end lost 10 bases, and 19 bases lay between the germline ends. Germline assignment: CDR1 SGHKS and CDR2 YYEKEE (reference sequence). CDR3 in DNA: TGTGCCAGCAGCTTGGCGGAGTACACCGTTGTTCGAAAACTGTTTTTT. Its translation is CASSLAEYTVVRKLFF.

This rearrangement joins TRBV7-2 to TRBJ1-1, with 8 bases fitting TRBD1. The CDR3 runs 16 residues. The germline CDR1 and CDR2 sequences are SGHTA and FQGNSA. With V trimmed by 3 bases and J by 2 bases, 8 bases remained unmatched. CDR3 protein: CASSLAGTGINTEAFF. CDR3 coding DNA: TGTGCCAGCAGCTTGGCCGGGACAGGAATTAACACTGAAGCTTTCTTT.

In DNA form, the CDR3 reads TGTGCCAGCACCCAGGACAGTCGAGGAATGAGGGAGACCCAGTACTTC. Translating gives CASTQDSRGMRETQYF. V gene TRBV28 combines with J gene TRBJ2-5; D is perhaps TRBD1 (6 bases). The CDR3 length is 16 residues. Trimming stripped 7 bases from V and 5 bases from J, with 23 bases between. Germline loops: CDR1 MDHEN, CDR2 SYDVKM.

This CDR3 is CASSILTSGPYNEQFF. DNA for the CDR3: TGTGCCAGTAGTATCCTTACTAGCGGGCCTTACAATGAGCAGTTCTTC. The V and J genes are TRBV19 and TRBJ2-1, with 9 bases aligning to TRBD2. This CDR3 is 16 amino acids long. CDR1 is LNHDA, CDR2 SQIVND, per germline (reference sequence). The V and J ends lost 3 bases and 4 bases, in that order; junction bases with no gene match: 7.

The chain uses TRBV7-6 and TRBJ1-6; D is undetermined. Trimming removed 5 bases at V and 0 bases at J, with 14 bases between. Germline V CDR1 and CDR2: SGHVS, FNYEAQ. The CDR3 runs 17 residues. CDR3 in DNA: TGTGCCAGCAGCCCTCAGCCGGGAAGCTCCTATAATTCACCCCTCCACTTT. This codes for CASSPQPGSSYNSPLHF.

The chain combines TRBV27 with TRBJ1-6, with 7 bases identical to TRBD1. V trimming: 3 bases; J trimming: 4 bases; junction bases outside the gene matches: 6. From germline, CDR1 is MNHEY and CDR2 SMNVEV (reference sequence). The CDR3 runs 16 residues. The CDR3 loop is CASSLTGNAYNSPLHF. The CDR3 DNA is TGTGCCAGCAGTTTGACAGGGAACGCTTATAATTCACCCCTCCACTTT.

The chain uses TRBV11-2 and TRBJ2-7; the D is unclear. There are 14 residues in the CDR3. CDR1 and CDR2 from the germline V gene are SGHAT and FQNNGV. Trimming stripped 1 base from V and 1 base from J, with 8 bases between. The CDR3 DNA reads TGTGCCAGCAGCTTAGGGCAGGTGTCCTACGAGCAGTACTTC. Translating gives CASSLGQVSYEQYF.

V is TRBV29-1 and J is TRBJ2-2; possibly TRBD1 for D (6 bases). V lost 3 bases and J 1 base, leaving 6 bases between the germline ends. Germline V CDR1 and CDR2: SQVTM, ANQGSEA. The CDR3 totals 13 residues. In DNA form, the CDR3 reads TGCAGCGTTGAGACAGGGAACACCGGGGAGCTGTTTTTT. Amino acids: CSVETGNTGELFF.

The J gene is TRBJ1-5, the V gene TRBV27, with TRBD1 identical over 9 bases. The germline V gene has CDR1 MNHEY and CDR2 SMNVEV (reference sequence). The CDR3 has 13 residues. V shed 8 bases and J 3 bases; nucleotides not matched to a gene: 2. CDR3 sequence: CASRTGVNQPQHF. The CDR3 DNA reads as TGTGCCAGCCGGACAGGGGTCAATCAGCCCCAGCATTTT.

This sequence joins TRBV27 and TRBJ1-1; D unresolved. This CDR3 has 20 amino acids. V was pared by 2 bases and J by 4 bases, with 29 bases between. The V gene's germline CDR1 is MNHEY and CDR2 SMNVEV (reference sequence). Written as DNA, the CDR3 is TGTGCCAGCAGTTTACGGCAGTTGGTCCCCCCTATTCGACATCGCACTGAAGCTTTCTTT. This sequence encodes CASSLRQLVPPIRHRTEAFF.

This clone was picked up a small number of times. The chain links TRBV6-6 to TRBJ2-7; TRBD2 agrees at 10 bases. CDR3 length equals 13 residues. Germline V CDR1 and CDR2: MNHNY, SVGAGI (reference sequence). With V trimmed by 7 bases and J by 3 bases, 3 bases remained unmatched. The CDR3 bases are TGTGCCAGCAACCTAGCGGGGGTCTACGAGCAGTACTTC. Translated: CASNLAGVYEQYF.

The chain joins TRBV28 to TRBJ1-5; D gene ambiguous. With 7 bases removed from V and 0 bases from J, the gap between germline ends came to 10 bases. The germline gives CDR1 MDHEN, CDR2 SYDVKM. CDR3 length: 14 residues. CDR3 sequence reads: CASNSVHSNQPQHF. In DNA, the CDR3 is TGTGCCAGCAACTCTGTGCATAGCAATCAGCCCCAGCATTTT.

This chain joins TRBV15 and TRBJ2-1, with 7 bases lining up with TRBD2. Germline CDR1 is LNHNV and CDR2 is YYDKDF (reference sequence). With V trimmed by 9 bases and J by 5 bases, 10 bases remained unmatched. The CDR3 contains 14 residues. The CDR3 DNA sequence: TGTGCCACGTCAGTACTAGCGATCAACAATGAGCAGTTCTTC. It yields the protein CATSVLAINNEQFF.

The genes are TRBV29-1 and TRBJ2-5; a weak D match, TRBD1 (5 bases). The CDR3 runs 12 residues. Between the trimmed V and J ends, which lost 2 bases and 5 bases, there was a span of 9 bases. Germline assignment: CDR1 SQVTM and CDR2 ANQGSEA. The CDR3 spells CSVESQGETQYF. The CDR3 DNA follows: TGCAGCGTTGAATCCCAGGGCGAGACCCAGTACTTC. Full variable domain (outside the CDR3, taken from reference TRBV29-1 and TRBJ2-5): SAVISQKPSRDICQRGTSLTIQCQVDSQVTMMFWYRQQPGQSLTLIATANQGSEATYESGFVIDKFPISRPNLTFSTLTVSNMSPEDSSIYLCSVESQGETQYFGPGTRLLVL.

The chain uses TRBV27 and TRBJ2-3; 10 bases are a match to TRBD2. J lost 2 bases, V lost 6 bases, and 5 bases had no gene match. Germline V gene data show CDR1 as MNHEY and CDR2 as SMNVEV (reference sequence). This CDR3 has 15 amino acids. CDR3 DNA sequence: TGTGCCAGCAGGAAGAGCGGGGGGGCCACAGATACGCAGTATTTT. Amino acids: CASRKSGGATDTQYF.

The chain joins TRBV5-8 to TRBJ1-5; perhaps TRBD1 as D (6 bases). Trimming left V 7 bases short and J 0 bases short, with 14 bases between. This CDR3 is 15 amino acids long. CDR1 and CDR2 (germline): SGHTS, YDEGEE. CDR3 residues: CASSRQGYSNQPQHF. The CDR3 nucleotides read TGTGCCAGCTCCCGTCAGGGGTATAGCAATCAGCCCCAGCATTTT. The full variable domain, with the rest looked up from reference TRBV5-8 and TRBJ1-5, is EAGVTQSPTHLIKTRGQQATLRCSPISGHTSVYWYQQALGLGLQFLLWYDEGEERNRGNFPPRFSGRQFPNYSSELNVNALELEDSALYLCASSRQGYSNQPQHFGDGTRLSIL.

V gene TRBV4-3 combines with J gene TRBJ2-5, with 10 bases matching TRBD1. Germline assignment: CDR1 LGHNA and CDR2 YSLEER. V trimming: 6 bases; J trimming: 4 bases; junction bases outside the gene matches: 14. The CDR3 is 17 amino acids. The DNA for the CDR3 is TGCGCCAGCAGTCCGGGGCACGGACAGGGGGGTGGAGAGACCCAGTACTTC. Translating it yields CASSPGHGQGGGETQYF.

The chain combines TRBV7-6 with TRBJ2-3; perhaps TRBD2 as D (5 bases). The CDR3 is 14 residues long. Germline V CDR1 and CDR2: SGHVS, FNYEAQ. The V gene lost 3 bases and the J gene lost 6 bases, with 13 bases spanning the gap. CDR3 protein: CASSLLLWRDTQYF. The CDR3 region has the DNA TGTGCCAGCAGCTTGCTACTCTGGAGGGATACGCAGTATTTT. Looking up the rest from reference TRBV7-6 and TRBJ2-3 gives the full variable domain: GAGVSQSPRYKVTKRGQDVALRCDPISGHVSLYWYRQALGQGPEFLTYFNYEAQQDKSGLPNDRFSAERPEGSISTLTIQRTEQRDSAMYRCASSLLLWRDTQYFGPGTRLTVL.

The CDR3, as DNA: TGTGCCAGCTCAGCAACTAACACCGGGGAGCTGTTTTTT. It codes for CASSATNTGELFF. The chain links TRBV18 to TRBJ2-2; D not resolved. The germline CDR1 and CDR2 sequences are KGHSH and LQKENI. The CDR3 contains 13 residues. V was clipped by 5 bases and J by 2 bases, with 6 bases between them.

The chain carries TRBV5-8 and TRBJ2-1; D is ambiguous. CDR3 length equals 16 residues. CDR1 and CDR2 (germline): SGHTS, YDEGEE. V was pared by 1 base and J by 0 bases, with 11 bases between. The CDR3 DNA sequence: TGTGCCAGCAGCTTGCTGGGCCTGAGCTCCTACAATGAGCAGTTCTTC. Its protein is CASSLLGLSSYNEQFF.